The 10 T cell receptor beta chains presented below share a single source sample, sequenced in a study of cytomegalovirus exposure and HLA in healthy donors. The primer mix had 60 Vbeta and 13 Jbeta primers. Here immunoSEQ multiplex PCR was the method, and the copy in TCRdb shows in-frame clones only, minus some. The data show around 130,000 clones, roughly three fifths seen once. The sequencing sample was made of PBMCs. These receptors originate from a woman aged 40 to 55 in good health and CMV-seropositive.

The J gene is TRBJ2-5, the V gene TRBV5-1; 16 nucleotides agree with TRBD2. This CDR3 spans 18 amino acids. J gave up 4 bases and V 6 bases, and 12 bases lay outside the gene matches. Germline V CDR1 and CDR2: SGHRS, YFSETQ. CDR3 loop: CASTLAGTSGGAGETQYF. The CDR3 coding sequence is TGCGCCAGCACCCTGGCAGGGACTAGCGGGGGGGCCGGAGAGACCCAGTACTTC.

Only a few counts were recorded for this clone. This CDR3 reads CASSPAGSQYYEQYF. The CDR3 DNA reads TGTGCCAGCAGCCCCGCCGGGTCCCAATATTACGAGCAGTACTTC. The genes are TRBV9 and TRBJ2-7; D is ambiguous. Germline values: CDR1 SGDLS, CDR2 YYNGEE. Trimming took off 4 bases at V and 4 bases at J, with 18 bases between the two ends. This CDR3 region has 15 residues.

The chain is built from TRBV5-1 and TRBJ1-2, with 8 nucleotides matching TRBD1. Germline V gives CDR1 SGHRS, CDR2 YFSETQ. The CDR3 sequence is 14 residues long. V gave up 7 bases and J gave up 3 bases; unmatched junction bases: 8. The CDR3 DNA sequence: TGCGCCAGCCGTCCCAGGGGGCTGGACTATGGCTACACCTTC. Encoded protein: CASRPRGLDYGYTF.

The chain has TRBV19 and TRBJ1-6; tentatively, D is TRBD1 (5 bases). Germline V gives CDR1 LNHDA, CDR2 SQIVND (reference sequence). V lost 3 bases and J 7 bases, leaving 13 bases between the germline ends. The CDR3 runs to 15 residues. The CDR3 reads CASSIPRRENSPLHF. The DNA of the CDR3 is TGTGCCAGTAGTATCCCCCGCAGGGAAAATTCACCCCTCCACTTT.

The V call is TRBV9, the J call TRBJ1-2; weak D call: TRBD1 (6 bases). V was clipped by 4 bases and J by 7 bases, with 14 bases between them. The V gene's germline CDR1 is SGDLS and CDR2 YYNGEE. The CDR3 extends over 13 amino acids. CDR3: CASSLTGQSGYTF. In DNA form, the CDR3 reads TGTGCCAGCAGCCTAACTGGACAGTCTGGCTACACCTTC.

This chain connects TRBV7-9 to TRBJ1-6; D is perhaps TRBD1 (5 bases). Germline lookup yields CDR1 SEHNR and CDR2 FQNEAQ (reference sequence). Trimming took off 1 base at V and 0 bases at J, with 7 bases between the two ends. The CDR3 totals 16 residues. The CDR3 region has the DNA TGTGCCAGCAGCTTAGGGGGCAGCTCCTATAATTCACCCCTCCACTTT. It codes for CASSLGGSSYNSPLHF. The variable domain in full, completed from reference TRBV7-9 and TRBJ1-6, reads DTGVSQNPRHKITKRGQNVTFRCDPISEHNRLYWYRQTLGQGPEFLTYFQNEAQLEKSRLLSDRFSAERPKGSFSTLEIQRTEQGDSAMYLCASSLGGSSYNSPLHFGNGTRLTVT.

V and J are TRBV15 and TRBJ1-2, with a tentative D call TRBD1 (6 bases). The CDR3 runs to 13 residues. V was cut by 4 bases and J by 8 bases, with 14 bases left in between. The germline V gene encodes CDR1 LNHNV and CDR2 YYDKDF (reference sequence). The CDR3 sequence: CATSIHREGGYTF. As DNA, the CDR3 is TGTGCCACCAGCATCCACAGGGAAGGGGGCTACACCTTC.

The chain links TRBV7-9 to TRBJ2-7, with 7 positions matching TRBD1. The CDR3 loop spans 13 amino acids. With V trimmed by 6 bases and J by 1 base, 3 bases remained unmatched. Looked up from germline, CDR1 is SEHNR and CDR2 is FQNEAQ (reference sequence). The CDR3 bases are TGTGCCAGCAGTGGACAGGTTTCCTACGAGCAGTACTTC. Translation gives CASSGQVSYEQYF.

Concerning this clone: The junction and the germline gene differ at one end; a read error may be behind it. The chain is built from TRBV5-6 and TRBJ1-2; D unresolved. Germline assignment: CDR1 SGHDT and CDR2 YYEEEE. The CDR3 is 15 residues long. The CDR3 is CASSPSRPTNYGYPF. CDR3 nucleotides: TGTGCCAGCAGCCCCTCGCGCCCTACTAACTATGGCTACCCCTTC.

The chain couples TRBV6-6 to TRBJ2-5; D gene ambiguous. The end of the DNA aligns better with TRBJ2-7, so the J call may be wrong. The germline V gene has CDR1 MNHNY and CDR2 SVGAGI (reference sequence). The CDR3 has 11 residues. The CDR3 DNA reads TGTGCCAGCAGTTTAGACTACGAGCAGTACTTC. Protein product: CASSLDYEQYF.